This T cell receptor (beta chain) was retrieved from a study of radiotherapy plus CTLA-4 blockade in lung cancer. Findings of the study overall: There was expansion of tumor-derived TCR clones in blood after radiotherapy plus ipilimumab.

Per the germline V gene, CDR1 is SGHRS and CDR2 is YFSETQ. This CDR3 region has 15 residues. Trimming cost V 0 bases and J 14 bases; bases outside gene matches: 10. As regards this clone: The antigen remains undetermined.

TCRdb's copy holds only in-frame clones and misses some; the assay was immunoSEQ multiplex PCR. The sample records tens of thousands of clones, about nine tenths being singletons. The chain links TRBV5-1 to TRBJ1-6; TRBD1 agrees at 8 bases. This clonotype was obtained from a human donor with non-small cell lung cancer that progressed on radiotherapy plus ipilimumab. This specimen was peripheral blood, taken from a patient treated with radiotherapy plus ipilimumab. The CDR3: CASSLEGQGARALHF. In DNA form, the CDR3 reads TGCGCCAGCAGCTTGGAAGGGCAGGGGGCGAGGGCCCTCCACTTT.